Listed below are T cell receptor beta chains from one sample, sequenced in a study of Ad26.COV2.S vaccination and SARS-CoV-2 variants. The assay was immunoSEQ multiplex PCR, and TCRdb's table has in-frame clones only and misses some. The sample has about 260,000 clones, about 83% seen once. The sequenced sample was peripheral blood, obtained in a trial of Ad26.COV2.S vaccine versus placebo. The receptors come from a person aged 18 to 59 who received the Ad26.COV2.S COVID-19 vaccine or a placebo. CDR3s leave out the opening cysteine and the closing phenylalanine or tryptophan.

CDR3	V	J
ASSPRTEAF	TRBV2	TRBJ1-1
ASGVGTGVTETQY	TRBV19	TRBJ2-5
ASSVGATSQETQY	TRBV9	TRBJ2-5
ASSPTLYQETQY	TRBV25-1	TRBJ2-5
ASSEQRLGQSDTQY	TRBV6-1	TRBJ2-3
ASSIKAGDQPQH	TRBV19	TRBJ1-5
ASSAGLSETQY	TRBV18	TRBJ2-5
SVGTGIDTEAF	TRBV29-1	TRBJ1-1
ASSPAGGFEAF	TRBV11-1	TRBJ1-1
ASSTTGWNQPQH	TRBV19	TRBJ1-5
ASSPGLLRDEQY	TRBV7-2	TRBJ2-7
ASSLGPGRDEDGYT	TRBV5-4	TRBJ1-2
ASSSSRTAEQY	TRBV7-3	TRBJ2-7
ASSLSSGQETQY	TRBV7-2	TRBJ2-5
AWSTRRGPSYEQY	TRBV30	TRBJ2-7
AISENEGVEGYT	TRBV10-3	TRBJ1-2
ASSSSGTSGSNEQF	TRBV13	TRBJ2-1
ASSRFSGQFGANVLT	TRBV2	TRBJ2-6
ASSLSGALTNEKLF	TRBV11-2	TRBJ1-4
ASSPMTLGLRETQY	TRBV7-2	TRBJ2-5
ASSQDRVTGELF	TRBV14	TRBJ2-2
ASSSGTGGGYT	TRBV7-2	TRBJ1-2
ASSYRSDYGYT	TRBV6-5	TRBJ1-2
ATPTAPPDTQY	TRBV10-1	TRBJ2-3
ASSPGGGTDTQY	TRBV11-2	TRBJ2-3
ASSPPPGRANEKLF	TRBV18	TRBJ1-4
ASSPPGLAGRGDTQY	TRBV18	TRBJ2-3
ASSESLSSYNEQF	TRBV19	TRBJ2-1
ASSLRGTSGSGTGELF	TRBV7-3	TRBJ2-2